The T cell receptor beta chain under discussion was sequenced for a study of T-cell memory formation after mild COVID-19. This clonotype was detected once. Its target is not known. The V gene's germline CDR1 is SGHRS and CDR2 YFSETQ. The CDR3 loop spans 18 amino acids. Trimming cost V 0 bases and J 0 bases; bases outside gene matches: 8. General study points: The authors did not confirm SARS-CoV-2 specificity of second-wave clones peaking day 37. Mainly CM and EM harbored the contracting CD4+ clones; mainly EMRA harbored the CD8+ ones. Later expanders leaned CD4+, whereas day 15 to 85 contracting clones were balanced CD4/CD8.

5'RACE primed from the constant segment yielded TCR alpha and TCR beta cDNA libraries bearing sample barcodes and UMIs. One entry per CDR3 protein results from TCRdb running MiXCR on the 5' RACE reads. Here the sample spans more than 120,000 distinct CDR3 sequences, roughly 21% being singletons. Sequencing was carried out using PBMCs or a T cell subset sorted from them (not recorded which). This TCR was recovered from an adult woman who had mild COVID-19 (a few samples of this study predate the infection). Cell type and time point are not known. The chain is built from TRBV5-1 and TRBJ2-1; 8 nucleotides align to TRBD2. CDR3 in amino acids: CASSLVAGTISSYNEQFF. The CDR3 DNA is TGCGCCAGCAGCTTGGTAGCGGGGACGATTAGCTCCTACAATGAGCAGTTCTTC.